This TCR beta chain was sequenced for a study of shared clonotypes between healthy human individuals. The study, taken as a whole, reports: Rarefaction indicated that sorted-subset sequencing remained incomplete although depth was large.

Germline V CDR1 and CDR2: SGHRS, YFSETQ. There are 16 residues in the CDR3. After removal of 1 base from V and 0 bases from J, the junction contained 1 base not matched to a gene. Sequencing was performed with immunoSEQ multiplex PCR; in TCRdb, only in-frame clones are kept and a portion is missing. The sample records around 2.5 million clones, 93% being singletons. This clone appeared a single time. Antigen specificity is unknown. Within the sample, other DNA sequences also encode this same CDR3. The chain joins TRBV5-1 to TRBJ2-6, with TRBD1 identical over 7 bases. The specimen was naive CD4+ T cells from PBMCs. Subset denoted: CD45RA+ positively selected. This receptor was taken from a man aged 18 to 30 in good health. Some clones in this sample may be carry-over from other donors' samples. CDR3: CASSLPGGSGANVLTF. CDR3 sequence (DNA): TGCGCCAGCAGCTTGCCAGGGGGCTCTGGGGCCAACGTCCTGACTTTC.